Following are 27 T cell receptor beta chains from one sample sequenced in a study of shared clonotypes between healthy human individuals. This table comes from immunoSEQ multiplex PCR, and its TCRdb copy is limited to in-frame clones, with some not included. The table lists 550,000 to 600,000 clones, roughly 98% of them singletons. Naive CD8 cells lacked CD45RO, underwent positive selection for CCR7 and left out terminally differentiated effector memory CD45RA+ cells. The specimen sequenced was naive CD8+ T cells sorted from blood. The receptors here all came from a man aged 25 to 45 in good health.

The chain recombines TRBV5-4 with TRBJ2-7, with TRBD2 matching over 12 bases. The CDR3 is 14 amino acids. V gave up 9 bases and J gave up 0 bases; unmatched junction bases: 4. The V gene's germline CDR1 is SGHNT and CDR2 YYREEE (reference sequence). In nucleotides, the CDR3 is TGTGCCACCACGACTAGCGGGAGCTCCTACGAGCAGTACTTC. This translates into CATTTSGSSYEQYF.

The chain carries TRBV14 and TRBJ2-3, with D perhaps assigned TRBD1 or TRBD2 (5 bases each). Trimming stripped 4 bases from V and 4 bases from J, with 18 bases between. The CDR3 has 16 residues. Germline V CDR1 and CDR2: SGHDN, FVKESK. The CDR3 sequence is CASSPQGGRVSDTQYF. The CDR3 DNA is TGTGCCAGCAGCCCTCAAGGAGGCAGGGTGTCAGATACGCAGTATTTT.

This rearrangement joins TRBV11-2 to TRBJ2-1; D perhaps matches TRBD1 (5 bases). In germline, CDR1 is SGHAT, CDR2 FQNNGV. The CDR3 covers 14 residues. V lost 8 bases and J 0 bases, leaving 11 bases between the germline ends. Here the CDR3 reads CASADTTSYNEQFF. The CDR3 bases are TGTGCCAGCGCGGACACCACCTCCTACAATGAGCAGTTCTTC.

As for this clone: The same CDR3 arises from other DNA sequences in this sample as well. V usage is TRBV11-2 and J usage is TRBJ2-1; 10 bases agree with TRBD1. The CDR3 has 15 residues. Germline assignment: CDR1 SGHAT and CDR2 FQNNGV. V lost 5 bases, J lost 4 bases, and 5 bases stayed unmatched. CDR3 nucleotides: TGTGCCAGCAGCCCGGGGACAGGGGCGTACAATGAGCAGTTCTTC. Translation gives CASSPGTGAYNEQFF.

This chain links TRBV2 with TRBJ2-7; 9 bases align to TRBD2. Germline trimming cut 8 bases from V and 2 bases from J; bases unmatched to any gene: 4. Germline V gene sequence: CDR1 SNHLY, CDR2 FYNNEI. This CDR3 has 13 residues. In nucleotides, the CDR3 is TGTGCCAGCGCGACTAGCGGACCCTACGAGCAGTACTTC. As protein: CASATSGPYEQYF.

V is TRBV14 and J is TRBJ2-3; the D is unclear. V shed 4 bases and J shed 0 bases, with 8 bases lying between them. The CDR3 length is 14 residues. From germline, CDR1 is SGHDN and CDR2 FVKESK. The CDR3 region has the DNA TGTGCCAGCAGCCCCGGTGGGAGCACAGATACGCAGTATTTT. Encoded protein: CASSPGGSTDTQYF.

This clone was seen once. The rearrangement joins TRBV25-1 to TRBJ2-1; D ambiguous. Germline V gives CDR1 MGHDK, CDR2 SYGVNS. The CDR3 contains 14 residues. Trimming left V 4 bases short and J 4 bases short, with 11 bases between. The CDR3, as DNA: TGTGCCAGCAGTGTTGTTGGCGGTTACAATGAGCAGTTCTTC. Its translation: CASSVVGGYNEQFF.

V is TRBV5-6 and J is TRBJ1-5; D might be TRBD1 (5 bases). From germline, CDR1 is SGHDT and CDR2 YYEEEE. This CDR3 is 14 amino acids long. Deletions cut 5 bases from V and 5 bases from J, with 14 bases between. CDR3 nucleotides: TGTGCCAGCAGTCATGCCAGGGAGGATCAGCCCCAGCATTTT. Residues: CASSHAREDQPQHF.

The rearrangement joins TRBV9 to TRBJ2-7; 9 nucleotides line up with TRBD2. V dropped 4 bases and J dropped 0; count of bases not matched to a gene: 5. The CDR3 is 15 amino acids. Germline V gene data show CDR1 as SGDLS and CDR2 as YYNGEE. The CDR3 here is CASSPGTSSSYEQYF. Here the CDR3 DNA reads TGTGCCAGCAGCCCAGGGACTAGCTCCTCCTACGAGCAGTACTTC.

V and J are TRBV7-9 and TRBJ2-3, with D uncertain. The V gene's germline CDR1 is SEHNR and CDR2 FQNEAQ (reference sequence). The CDR3 sequence is 15 residues long. V was pared by 0 bases and J by 7 bases, with 14 bases between. The CDR3 sequence: CASSLAEREAYTQYF. CDR3 sequence (DNA): TGTGCCAGCAGCTTAGCTGAGAGAGAGGCATATACGCAGTATTTT.

This rearrangement joins TRBV9 to TRBJ2-3; TRBD2 might be the D (5 bases). Trimming took 2 bases from V and 5 from J, leaving 15 bases between them. The CDR3 spans 15 residues. The germline gives CDR1 SGDLS, CDR2 YYNGEE. CDR3 residues: CASSVRVGSRDTQYF. The CDR3 nucleotides are TGTGCCAGCAGCGTTCGTGTAGGGAGTCGAGATACGCAGTATTTT.

The chain recombines TRBV18 with TRBJ2-7; TRBD1 matches 7 bases. Per the germline V gene, CDR1 is KGHSH and CDR2 is LQKENI. This CDR3 region has 15 residues. Trimming took 0 bases from V and 5 from J; bases not matched to a gene: 7. In DNA form, the CDR3 reads TGTGCCAGCTCACCACCGGGACAGCTACCTAACGAGCAGTACTTC. Translation: CASSPPGQLPNEQYF.

This sequence joins TRBV6-5 and TRBJ2-7, with D perhaps matching TRBD2 (6 bases). Germline V CDR1 and CDR2: MNHEY, SVGAGI. The CDR3 loop spans 14 amino acids. V lost 10 bases, J lost 3 bases, and 19 bases lay in between. The CDR3 nucleotides are TGTGCCACACGCGACGGGGGACCCTACTACGAGCAGTACTTC. Protein sequence: CATRDGGPYYEQYF.

The rearrangement links TRBV5-6 to TRBJ2-7; D is unresolved. There are 13 residues in the CDR3. Deletions cut 1 base from V and 7 bases from J, with 12 bases between. CDR1 and CDR2 (germline): SGHDT, YYEEEE. Written as DNA, the CDR3 is TGTGCCAGCAGCTTGACGGAGTTGGGGGAGCAGTACTTC. Its protein is CASSLTELGEQYF.

J is TRBJ1-5 and V is TRBV28; 9 nucleotides agree with TRBD1. CDR1 and CDR2 from the germline V gene are MDHEN and SYDVKM. After removal of 4 bases from V and 7 bases from J, the junction contained 11 bases not matched to a gene. This CDR3 has 16 residues. The CDR3 DNA reads as TGTGCCAGCAGTTCGGGACAGGGTGTATATTGGCAGCCCCAGCATTTT. Residues: CASSSGQGVYWQPQHF.

The V call is TRBV4-2, the J call TRBJ2-1; 7 nucleotides match TRBD2. CDR1 LGHNA and CDR2 YNFKEQ come from the germline V gene. The length of the CDR3 is 15 residues. With 1 base clipped from V and 4 bases from J, the junction kept 4 bases outside the gene matches. CDR3 DNA sequence: TGTGCCAGCAGCCAAGCGCTAGCGGTATACAATGAGCAGTTCTTC. The encoded protein is CASSQALAVYNEQFF.

The chain joins TRBV7-9 to TRBJ2-2; D gene ambiguous. Deletions cut 5 bases from V and 1 base from J, with 11 bases between. Germline V gene sequence: CDR1 SEHNR, CDR2 FQNEAQ (reference sequence). The CDR3 length is 15 residues. The CDR3 bases are TGTGCCAGCAGCACGACGGCGCGGAACACCGGGGAGCTGTTTTTT. The encoded protein is CASSTTARNTGELFF.

This clone appeared a single time. The chain carries TRBV4-2 and TRBJ2-1; 10 bases are shared with TRBD2. The V and J ends lost 3 bases and 1 base, in that order; junction bases with no gene match: 6. The CDR3 runs to 17 residues. Germline V gives CDR1 LGHNA, CDR2 YNFKEQ. The CDR3 region has the DNA TGTGCCAGCAGCCATAACGCAGCGGGAGGGTCCTACAATGAGCAGTTCTTC. This gives the protein CASSHNAAGGSYNEQFF.

Only one count was recorded for this clone. The J gene is TRBJ2-7, the V gene TRBV20-1, with D possibly being TRBD2 (6 bases). There are 11 residues in the CDR3. V was pared by 3 bases and J by 6 bases, with 9 bases between. Germline lookup yields CDR1 DFQATT and CDR2 SNEGSKA (reference sequence). CDR3 residues: CSASGSGEQYF. The CDR3 DNA sequence: TGCAGTGCTAGCGGGAGTGGCGAGCAGTACTTC.

J is TRBJ2-7 and V is TRBV7-2; the match to TRBD2 covers 13 bases. This CDR3 spans 16 amino acids. Losses at the gene ends were 4 bases for V and 4 bases for J; bases not matched to a gene: 7. Germline values: CDR1 SGHTA, CDR2 FQGNSA. CDR3 region: CASSSSWTSGSYEQYF. The CDR3 coding sequence is TGTGCCAGCAGCTCTAGTTGGACTAGCGGGAGTTACGAGCAGTACTTC.

To note about this clone: Compared with germline, one end of the junction differs, possibly owing to a read error. J is TRBJ2-4 and V is TRBV10-1, with a tentative D call TRBD2 (5 bases). Germline V lookup: CDR1 WNHNN, CDR2 SYGVQD (reference sequence). The CDR3 length is 12 residues. The DNA of the CDR3 is TGCGCCAGCTTTATATTGAGTAGGTTTGGGAGATTC. As protein: CASFILSRFGRF.

This chain uses TRBV7-8 with TRBJ1-5; 11 bases are a match to TRBD1. CDR3 length: 15 amino acids. Germline V gene sequence: CDR1 SGHVS, CDR2 FQNEAQ. Trimming took 4 bases from V and 3 from J; bases not matched to a gene: 2. The DNA of the CDR3 is TGTGCCAGCAGCTCCGGACAGGGGGCCAATCAGCCCCAGCATTTT. Its protein product is CASSSGQGANQPQHF.

Written as DNA, the CDR3 is TGTGCCAGCAGCAAAGGCACCAGGGGGATTGTTATGCCCTACGAGCAGTACTTC. As protein: CASSKGTRGIVMPYEQYF. This chain uses TRBV21-1 with TRBJ2-7; TRBD1 reflects the table's D call only, with no check against the DNA. TRBV21-1 is tagged as a pseudogene. The CDR3 sequence is 18 residues long.

The chain is built from TRBV27 and TRBJ2-7; D is undetermined. CDR1 is MNHEY, CDR2 SMNVEV, per germline (reference sequence). The CDR3 consists of 13 residues. The V end was cut by 4 bases, the J end by 6 bases, with 13 bases between. CDR3 sequence reads: CASSSLTYPEQYF. In DNA form, the CDR3 reads TGTGCCAGCAGTTCATTGACCTACCCCGAGCAGTACTTC.

This clone was seen a single time. The chain is built from TRBV28 and TRBJ2-7, with 9 nucleotides matching TRBD2. The CDR3 spans 14 residues. Germline trimming cut 10 bases from V and 1 base from J; bases unmatched to any gene: 8. CDR1 is MDHEN and CDR2 is SYDVKM in the germline V gene. The CDR3 protein is CATRIAGESYEQYF. Written as DNA, the CDR3 is TGTGCCACCAGGATAGCGGGAGAGTCCTACGAGCAGTACTTC.

This chain uses TRBV28 with TRBJ2-5, with 9 bases matching TRBD1. The V gene's germline CDR1 is MDHEN and CDR2 SYDVKM. J was trimmed by 5 bases and V by 6 bases; bases with no gene match: 10. This CDR3 comprises 15 residues. The CDR3 loop reads CASRTPQGAGETQYF. CDR3 DNA sequence: TGTGCCAGCAGAACACCACAGGGGGCCGGGGAGACCCAGTACTTC.

Of note for this clone: Distinct nucleotide sequences in the sample also encode this CDR3. The chain combines TRBV6-5 with TRBJ1-5, with a tentative D call TRBD1 (5 bases). The length of the CDR3 is 15 residues. Germline CDR1 MNHEY, CDR2 SVGAGI. The V end lost 3 bases, the J end lost 1 base, and 10 bases lay between the germline ends. CDR3 in amino acids: CASSYSGKSNQPQHF. CDR3 DNA sequence: TGTGCCAGCAGTTATTCAGGGAAAAGCAATCAGCCCCAGCATTTT.